Listed below are T cell receptor beta chains from one sample, sequenced in a study of T cell responses to AZD1222 COVID-19 vaccine. Profiled with immunoSEQ multiplex PCR; TCRdb holds only in-frame clones, not every one. The sample has 150,000 or so clones, approximately 90% seen once; the top ten hold over 1.3%. Material: peripheral blood, obtained on day 0 of AZD1222 vaccination. The receptors were gathered from an adult in good health. Both conserved end residues are part of each CDR3. D genes are given only for firm matches. Where a row states a size, it is once, few, many or the class of an expanded clone; other rows omit it.

j_gene: TRBJ2-2; abundance: .; d_gene: TRBD2; v_gene: TRBV2; CDR3nt: TGTGCCAGCATGGGACTAGCGAACACCGGGGAGCTGTTTTTT; CDR3aa: CASMGLANTGELFF
j_gene: TRBJ1-3; abundance: .; d_gene: TRBD1; v_gene: TRBV27; CDR3nt: TGTGCCAGCAGCCTCCACACCGGGACAGGGGTGGTTGGAAACACCATATATTTT; CDR3aa: CASSLHTGTGVVGNTIYF
j_gene: TRBJ2-1; abundance: .; d_gene: .; v_gene: TRBV7-9; CDR3nt: TGTGCCAGCAGCCCTACTTCCGGTGAGCAGTTCTTC; CDR3aa: CASSPTSGEQFF
j_gene: TRBJ2-7; abundance: .; d_gene: TRBD1; v_gene: TRBV7-9; CDR3nt: TGTGCCAGCAGCTCGGGACAGGGGGCCTACGAGCAGTACTTC; CDR3aa: CASSSGQGAYEQYF
j_gene: TRBJ1-1; abundance: .; d_gene: .; v_gene: TRBV25-1; CDR3nt: TGTGCCAGCAGTGACTACCTGGGTATTGAAGCTTTCTTT; CDR3aa: CASSDYLGIEAFF
j_gene: TRBJ2-5; abundance: .; d_gene: .; v_gene: TRBV11-2; CDR3nt: TGTGCCAGCAGCTCTTTCGGATATCAAGAGACCCAGTACTTC; CDR3aa: CASSSFGYQETQYF
j_gene: TRBJ2-1; abundance: .; d_gene: .; v_gene: TRBV6-4; CDR3nt: TGTGCCAGCAGTGACTCTTACAATGAGCAGTTCTTC; CDR3aa: CASSDSYNEQFF
j_gene: TRBJ1-2; abundance: .; d_gene: .; v_gene: TRBV5-6; CDR3nt: TGTGCCAGCAGCCTGGGGGCTAATGGCTACACCTTC; CDR3aa: CASSLGANGYTF
j_gene: TRBJ2-3; abundance: .; d_gene: .; v_gene: TRBV6-1; CDR3nt: TGTGCCAGCAGTGATGGCGGGGGCCACACAGATACGCAGTATTTT; CDR3aa: CASSDGGGHTDTQYF
j_gene: TRBJ1-1; abundance: few; d_gene: .; v_gene: TRBV2; CDR3nt: TGTGCCAGCAGGCGGGGGGGGCTCAACACTGAAGCTTTCTTT; CDR3aa: CASRRGGLNTEAFF
j_gene: TRBJ2-5; abundance: .; d_gene: .; v_gene: TRBV19; CDR3nt: TGTGCCAGTAGTATTTCCGCCAGCCCTAGCCAAGAGACCCAGTACTTC; CDR3aa: CASSISASPSQETQYF
j_gene: TRBJ1-1; abundance: .; d_gene: .; v_gene: TRBV5-6; CDR3nt: TGTGCCAGCAGCTCAGGGGTGACTGAAGCTTTCTTT; CDR3aa: CASSSGVTEAFF
j_gene: TRBJ1-2; abundance: .; d_gene: .; v_gene: TRBV3-1/TRBV3-2; CDR3nt: TGTGCCAGCAGCCAAGGGGGGGCGAGTGGCTACACCTTC; CDR3aa: CASSQGGASGYTF
j_gene: TRBJ1-2; abundance: .; d_gene: .; v_gene: TRBV5-1; CDR3nt: TGCGCCAGCAGCTATACGTCGAATATGGGCTACACCTTC; CDR3aa: CASSYTSNMGYTF
j_gene: TRBJ1-5; abundance: once; d_gene: TRBD1; v_gene: TRBV19; CDR3nt: TGTGCCAGTAGTATTCTTCCCCCGACAGGGGGTTTGAATCAGCCCCAGCATTTT; CDR3aa: CASSILPPTGGLNQPQHF
j_gene: TRBJ1-2; abundance: once; d_gene: TRBD1; v_gene: TRBV5-1; CDR3nt: TGCGCCAGCAGCTTGGGGGACAGCCTATATGGCTACACCTTC; CDR3aa: CASSLGDSLYGYTF
j_gene: TRBJ2-5; abundance: .; d_gene: TRBD1; v_gene: TRBV7-9; CDR3nt: TGTGCCAGCAGCCCCGTCCCAGGGGGCGAAGAGACCCAGTACTTC; CDR3aa: CASSPVPGGEETQYF
j_gene: TRBJ2-7; abundance: once; d_gene: TRBD2; v_gene: TRBV7-3; CDR3nt: TGTGCCAGCAGCTTATTTGGGGGAGGGGCTTACGAGCAGTACTTC; CDR3aa: CASSLFGGGAYEQYF
j_gene: TRBJ1-5; abundance: .; d_gene: TRBD1; v_gene: TRBV29-1; CDR3nt: TGCAGCGTTGGTGAAACAGGGGGCAGTCAGCCCCAGCATTTT; CDR3aa: CSVGETGGSQPQHF
j_gene: TRBJ1-3; abundance: .; d_gene: TRBD1; v_gene: TRBV13; CDR3nt: TGTGCCAGCAGCTCTGTCCCCGGGACAGGGAGTGGGAACACCATATATTTT; CDR3aa: CASSSVPGTGSGNTIYF
j_gene: TRBJ2-5; abundance: .; d_gene: .; v_gene: TRBV28; CDR3nt: TGTGCCAGCAGTTTGGGGCTAGGGGGGGAGACCCAGTACTTC; CDR3aa: CASSLGLGGETQYF
j_gene: TRBJ2-3; abundance: .; d_gene: .; v_gene: TRBV12-3/TRBV12-4; CDR3nt: TGTGCCAGCAGTTTGGACCGATATACGCAGTATTTT; CDR3aa: CASSLDRYTQYF
j_gene: TRBJ2-3; abundance: .; d_gene: .; v_gene: TRBV19; CDR3nt: TGTGCCAGTAAAGCCCAGAACCTCGTCCCAGATACGCAGTATTTT; CDR3aa: CASKAQNLVPDTQYF
j_gene: TRBJ1-4; abundance: .; d_gene: TRBD1; v_gene: TRBV11-2; CDR3nt: TGTGCCAGCAGCCCCCTGACAGGGGACTATGAAAAACTGTTTTTT; CDR3aa: CASSPLTGDYEKLFF
j_gene: TRBJ1-1; abundance: .; d_gene: .; v_gene: TRBV21-1; CDR3nt: TGTGCCAGCAGCAAAGTTGGCTGTTTGAACACTGAAGCTTTCTTT; CDR3aa: CASSKVGCLNTEAFF
j_gene: TRBJ2-7; abundance: many; d_gene: TRBD1; v_gene: TRBV10-1; CDR3nt: TGCGCCAGCAGTGAAGGCACAGGGGGCTACGAGCAGTACTTC; CDR3aa: CASSEGTGGYEQYF
j_gene: TRBJ1-5; abundance: .; d_gene: .; v_gene: TRBV19; CDR3nt: TGTGCCAGTAGTATAGATTTGGGCAGGGCAGGCAATCAGCCCCAGCATTTT; CDR3aa: CASSIDLGRAGNQPQHF
j_gene: TRBJ1-1; abundance: .; d_gene: .; v_gene: TRBV5-1; CDR3nt: TGCGCCAGCAGCTTGGCCCCAGGTGAGACTGAAGCTTTCTTT; CDR3aa: CASSLAPGETEAFF
j_gene: TRBJ2-7; abundance: .; d_gene: .; v_gene: TRBV6-5; CDR3nt: TGTGCCAGCAGGGCGGAGGGGAGGGAGCAGTACTTC; CDR3aa: CASRAEGREQYF
j_gene: TRBJ1-1; abundance: .; d_gene: .; v_gene: TRBV5-6; CDR3nt: TGTGCCAGCAGCTTCGGACGGGGAAACACTGAAGCTTTCTTT; CDR3aa: CASSFGRGNTEAFF
j_gene: TRBJ1-2; abundance: .; d_gene: .; v_gene: TRBV7-9; CDR3nt: TGTGCCAGCAGCTTAGACGGACAGCGGAGCTTCTACTATGGCTACACCTTC; CDR3aa: CASSLDGQRSFYYGYTF